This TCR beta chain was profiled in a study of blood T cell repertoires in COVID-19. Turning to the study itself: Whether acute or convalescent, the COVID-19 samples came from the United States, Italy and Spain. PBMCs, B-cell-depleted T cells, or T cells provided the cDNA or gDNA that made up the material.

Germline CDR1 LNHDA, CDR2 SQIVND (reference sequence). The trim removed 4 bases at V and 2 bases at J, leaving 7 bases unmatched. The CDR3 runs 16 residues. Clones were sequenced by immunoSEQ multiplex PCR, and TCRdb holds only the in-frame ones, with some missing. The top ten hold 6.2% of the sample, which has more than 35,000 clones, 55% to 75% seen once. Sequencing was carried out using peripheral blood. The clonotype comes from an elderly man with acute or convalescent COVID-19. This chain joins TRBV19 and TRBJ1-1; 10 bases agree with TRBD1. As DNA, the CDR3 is TGTGCCAGTAGTAGACGGGACAGGGGATCTAACACTGAAGCTTTCTTT. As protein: CASSRRDRGSNTEAFF.